The 19 T cell receptor beta chains presented below share a single source sample, sequenced in a study of OX40 agonist ivuxolimab in advanced cancers. Measured with immunoSEQ multiplex PCR; TCRdb has only the in-frame clones, and not every one. The sample consists of around 26,000 clones, approximately 91% of them appearing once. This sample comprised CD4+ or CD8+ T cells sorted from blood, obtained in a trial of the OX40 agonist ivuxolimab. The receptors come from an adult with an advanced solid tumor such as melanoma, head and neck, liver or kidney cancer.

J is TRBJ2-3 and V is TRBV7-3; unclear D gene. CDR3 size: 15 residues. The germline CDR1 and CDR2 sequences are SGHTA and FQGTGA. Trimming removed 4 bases at V and 1 base at J, with 12 bases between. The CDR3 DNA reads as TGTGCCAGCAGCTCTCGCTTAGTCGGCACAGATACGCAGTATTTT. Translating it yields CASSSRLVGTDTQYF.

The rearrangement joins TRBV6-4 to TRBJ2-3; D not resolved. Trimming pared 4 bases from V and 5 bases from J, leaving 10 bases between. The germline V gene has CDR1 MRHNA and CDR2 SNTAGT. The CDR3 covers 13 residues. The CDR3 DNA sequence: TGTGCCAGCAGTGGTGACATGGGAGATACGCAGTATTTT. Its translation: CASSGDMGDTQYF.

The genes are TRBV15 and TRBJ1-4, with TRBD1 matching 8 bases. V shed 1 base and J 0 bases; nucleotides not matched to a gene: 4. Looked up from germline, CDR1 is LNHNV and CDR2 is YYDKDF (reference sequence). The CDR3 has 17 residues. Written as DNA, the CDR3 is TGTGCCACCAGCAGAGCTGCAGGGGGCGCAACTAATGAAAAACTGTTTTTT. Translating gives CATSRAAGGATNEKLFF. The variable domain in full, completed from reference TRBV15 and TRBJ1-4, reads DAMVIQNPRYQVTQFGKPVTLSCSQTLNHNVMYWYQQKSSQAPKLLFHYYDKDFNNEADTPDNFQSRRPNTSFCFLDIRSPGLGDTAMYLCATSRAAGGATNEKLFFGSGTQLSVL.

The gene calls are TRBV12-2 and TRBJ1-1; the tabulated D call, TRBD1, remains unverified against the DNA. TRBV12-2 is recorded as a pseudogene. The CDR3 is 16 residues long. The CDR3 DNA is TGTGCAAGTCGCTTAGGGACCGGGACAGGCAACACTGAAGCTTTCTTT. This codes for CASRLGTGTGNTEAFF.

The chain couples TRBV11-2 to TRBJ2-7; 9 nucleotides agree with TRBD2. The length of the CDR3 is 15 residues. CDR1 and CDR2 from the germline V gene are SGHAT and FQNNGV. Trimming removed 1 base from V and 2 bases from J; junction bases left unmatched: 3. The DNA for the CDR3 is TGTGCCAGCAGCTTAGGACTAGCGGAGACCTACGAGCAGTACTTC. It codes for CASSLGLAETYEQYF.

The rearrangement links TRBV5-1 to TRBJ2-2; the match to TRBD2 covers 8 bases. The length of the CDR3 is 15 residues. Germline V gives CDR1 SGHRS, CDR2 YFSETQ. V was clipped by 5 bases and J by 6 bases; unmatched bases: 9. CDR3 bases: TGCGCCAGCAGATGGGTAGGAGCGGGAGCCGGGGAGCTGTTTTTT. Its translation is CASRWVGAGAGELFF.

V and J are TRBV30 and TRBJ2-5, with D hard to call. The CDR3 extends over 12 amino acids. Germline lookup yields CDR1 GTSNPN and CDR2 SVGIG (reference sequence). Trimming removed 5 bases at V and 5 bases at J, with 12 bases between. The CDR3 DNA reads TGTGCCTGGCAAGTTTTGATGGAGACCCAGTACTTC. Residues: CAWQVLMETQYF.

J is TRBJ2-1 and V is TRBV9, with TRBD2 matching 7 bases. From germline, CDR1 is SGDLS and CDR2 YYNGEE. This CDR3 is 14 amino acids long. The V and J ends lost 1 base and 5 bases, in that order; junction bases with no gene match: 3. The CDR3 coding sequence is TGTGCCAGCAGCGTACCTAGCGGAAACAATGAGCAGTTCTTC. The encoded protein is CASSVPSGNNEQFF.

This chain connects TRBV4-3 to TRBJ2-5; no definite D call. Trimming cost V 0 bases and J 1 base, with 9 bases left between them. Germline assignment: CDR1 LGHNA and CDR2 YSLEER. The CDR3 contains 15 residues. As DNA, the CDR3 is TGCGCCAGCAGCCAAGATAGTCACAGCCAAGAGACCCAGTACTTC. It encodes CASSQDSHSQETQYF.

This chain uses TRBV6-1 with TRBJ2-3, with D tentatively TRBD1 or TRBD2 (5 bases each). This CDR3 has 15 amino acids. The germline CDR1 and CDR2 sequences are MNHNS and SASEGT. With 6 bases removed from V and 5 bases from J, the gap between germline ends came to 18 bases. CDR3 amino acids: CASRMWGSELDTQYF. CDR3 nucleotide sequence: TGTGCCAGCAGGATGTGGGGGAGCGAGCTAGATACGCAGTATTTT.

J is TRBJ2-7 and V is TRBV29-1; D not certain. CDR3 size: 15 residues. V lost 1 base and J lost 0, with 13 bases in between. Germline V gives CDR1 SQVTM, CDR2 ANQGSEA. This CDR3 is CSVEGLDGFSYEQYF. In nucleotides, the CDR3 is TGCAGCGTTGAAGGGCTAGATGGTTTCTCCTACGAGCAGTACTTC.

This clone was observed a handful of times. J is TRBJ1-1 and V is TRBV5-4; D is possibly TRBD1 (5 bases). V gave up 7 bases and J gave up 4 bases, with 17 bases separating them. This CDR3 has 14 residues. Germline CDR1 SGHNT, CDR2 YYREEE (reference sequence). CDR3 region: CASSDSPAATEAFF. CDR3 nucleotide sequence: TGTGCCAGCTCCGACAGTCCCGCGGCCACTGAAGCTTTCTTT. The full variable domain, its missing parts supplied by reference TRBV5-4 and TRBJ1-1, is ETGVTQSPTHLIKTRGQQVTLRCSSQSGHNTVSWYQQALGQGPQFIFQYYREEENGRGNFPPRFSGLQFPNYSSELNVNALELDDSALYLCASSDSPAATEAFFGQGTRLTVV.

This chain links TRBV6-5 with TRBJ1-5; D is ambiguous. The CDR3 is 12 amino acids. Germline CDR1 and CDR2: MNHEY and SVGAGI. Trimming removed 8 bases from V and 4 bases from J, with 9 bases in between. The CDR3 bases are TGTGCCAGCGGGAAGCCGAATCAGCCCCAGCATTTT. It specifies CASGKPNQPQHF.

The J gene is TRBJ2-3, the V gene TRBV7-3, with TRBD2 identical over 12 bases. The CDR3 runs to 17 residues. The J segment lost 5 bases and the V segment lost 4 bases, leaving 10 bases of the junction unmatched. Germline V gene data show CDR1 as SGHTA and CDR2 as FQGTGA. CDR3 protein: CASSSRLAGEVGDTQYF. The CDR3 region has the DNA TGTGCCAGCAGCTCTAGACTAGCGGGGGAAGTGGGAGATACGCAGTATTTT.

The genes are TRBV28 and TRBJ2-5, with D maybe TRBD2 (6 bases). The J call is in doubt because the DNA end fits TRBJ2-7 better. The CDR3 is 14 amino acids. Germline V gene sequence: CDR1 MDHEN, CDR2 SYDVKM. CDR3 DNA sequence: TGTGCCAGCAGACCCGGGACTTTCAGCTACGAGCAGTACTTC. This gives the protein CASRPGTFSYEQYF.

The chain recombines TRBV7-3 with TRBJ1-1, with a possible D match to TRBD1 (5 bases). The ends were cut back, 4 bases at V and 4 bases at J, with 10 bases in the middle. CDR3 length: 13 amino acids. In germline, CDR1 is SGHTA, CDR2 FQGTGA. The CDR3 spells CASSSFGGTEAFF. The CDR3 DNA is TGTGCCAGCAGCTCCTTTGGGGGCACTGAAGCTTTCTTT.

The J gene is TRBJ1-5, the V gene TRBV19; 9 nucleotides agree with TRBD1. V dropped 0 bases and J dropped 0; count of bases not matched to a gene: 9. This CDR3 region has 19 residues. Germline V lookup: CDR1 LNHDA, CDR2 SQIVND (reference sequence). The CDR3 reads CASSIDLDRGDYSNQPQHF. The CDR3 coding sequence is TGTGCCAGTAGTATAGATTTGGACAGGGGAGACTATAGCAATCAGCCCCAGCATTTT.

This chain links TRBV10-3 with TRBJ1-2, with D possibly being TRBD1 (5 bases). The CDR3 consists of 16 residues. V gave up 3 bases and J gave up 0 bases, with 14 bases separating them. Germline V CDR1 and CDR2: ENHRY, SYGVKD. In DNA, the CDR3 is TGTGCCATCAGTGATTATGTGACAGTTTCTAACTATGGCTACACCTTC. Translating it yields CAISDYVTVSNYGYTF.

V is TRBV19 and J is TRBJ1-3, with no clear D. The CDR3 consists of 15 residues. Germline loops: CDR1 LNHDA, CDR2 SQIVND (reference sequence). The V end lost 5 bases, the J end lost 0 bases, and 11 bases lay between the germline ends. The CDR3 DNA sequence: TGTGCCAGTAGTTTATGGGAGGACTCTGGAAACACCATATATTTT. This encodes CASSLWEDSGNTIYF.